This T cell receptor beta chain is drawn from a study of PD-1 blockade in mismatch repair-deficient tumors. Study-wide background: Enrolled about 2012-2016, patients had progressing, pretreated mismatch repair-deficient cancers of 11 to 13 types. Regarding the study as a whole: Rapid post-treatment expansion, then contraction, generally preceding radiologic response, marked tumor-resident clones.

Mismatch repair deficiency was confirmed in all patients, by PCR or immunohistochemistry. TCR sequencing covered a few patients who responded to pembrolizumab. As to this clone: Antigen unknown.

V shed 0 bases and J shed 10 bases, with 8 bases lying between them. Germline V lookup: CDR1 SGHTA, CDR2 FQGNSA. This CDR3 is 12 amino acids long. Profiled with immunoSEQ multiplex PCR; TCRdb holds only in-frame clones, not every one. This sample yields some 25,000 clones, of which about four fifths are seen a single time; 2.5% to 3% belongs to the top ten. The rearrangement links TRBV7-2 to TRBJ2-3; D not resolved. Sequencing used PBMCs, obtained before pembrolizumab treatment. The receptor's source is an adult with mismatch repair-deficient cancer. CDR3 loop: CASSLAPPSQYF. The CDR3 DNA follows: TGTGCCAGCAGCTTAGCTCCCCCGTCGCAGTATTTT. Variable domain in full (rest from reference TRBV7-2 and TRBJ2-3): GAGVSQSPSNKVTEKGKDVELRCDPISGHTALYWYRQSLGQGLEFLIYFQGNSAPDKSGLPSDRFSAERTGGSVSTLTIQRTQQEDSAVYLCASSLAPPSQYFGPGTRLTVL.